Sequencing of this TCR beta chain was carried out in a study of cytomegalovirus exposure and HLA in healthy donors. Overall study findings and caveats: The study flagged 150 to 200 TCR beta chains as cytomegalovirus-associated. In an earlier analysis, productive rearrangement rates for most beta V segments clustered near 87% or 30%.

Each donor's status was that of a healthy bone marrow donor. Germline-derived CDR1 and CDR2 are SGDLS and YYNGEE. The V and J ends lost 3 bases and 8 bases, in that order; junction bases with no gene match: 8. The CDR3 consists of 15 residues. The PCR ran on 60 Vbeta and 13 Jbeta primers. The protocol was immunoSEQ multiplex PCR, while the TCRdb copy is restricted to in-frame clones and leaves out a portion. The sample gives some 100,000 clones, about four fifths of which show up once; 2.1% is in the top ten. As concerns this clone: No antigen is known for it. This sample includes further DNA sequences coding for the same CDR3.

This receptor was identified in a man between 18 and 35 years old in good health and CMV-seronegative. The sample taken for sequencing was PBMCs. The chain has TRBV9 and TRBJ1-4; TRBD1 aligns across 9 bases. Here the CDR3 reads CASSGNPGQGEKLFF. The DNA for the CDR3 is TGTGCCAGCAGCGGAAATCCGGGACAGGGCGAAAAACTGTTTTTT.